This T cell receptor (beta chain) is from a study of T cells in Graves' hyperthyroidism and ophthalmopathy. Each diagnosis drew on symptoms, thyroxine, TRAb, thyroid ultrasound and orbital computed tomography findings. Regarding this clonotype: Its matching antigen is unknown.

Regions amplified from RNA transcripts were the TCR beta CDR3 regions. HTBI primers were used for first-round RT-PCR of the TCR CDR3. TCRdb used MiXCR to reprocess the multiplex PCR reads, holding one entry per CDR3 protein. The top ten clones hold about 6.6% of a sample with 600,000 or so distinct CDR3 sequences, approximately 15% of them seen once. J lost 5 bases, V lost 6 bases, and 6 bases had no gene match. Germline V CDR1 and CDR2: ENHRY, SYGVKD. There are 15 residues in the CDR3. General study points: The model predicted ophthalmopathy a median roughly 6.5 months before onset.

The sequence came from a woman between 18 and 29 years old with Graves' ophthalmopathy. Sequenced input: blood. This chain connects TRBV10-3 to TRBJ1-5; TRBD1 agrees at 11 bases. This chain's CDR3 is CAISIGQGAYQPQHF. CDR3 coding DNA: TGTGCCATCAGCATCGGACAGGGGGCTTATCAGCCCCAGCATTTT.